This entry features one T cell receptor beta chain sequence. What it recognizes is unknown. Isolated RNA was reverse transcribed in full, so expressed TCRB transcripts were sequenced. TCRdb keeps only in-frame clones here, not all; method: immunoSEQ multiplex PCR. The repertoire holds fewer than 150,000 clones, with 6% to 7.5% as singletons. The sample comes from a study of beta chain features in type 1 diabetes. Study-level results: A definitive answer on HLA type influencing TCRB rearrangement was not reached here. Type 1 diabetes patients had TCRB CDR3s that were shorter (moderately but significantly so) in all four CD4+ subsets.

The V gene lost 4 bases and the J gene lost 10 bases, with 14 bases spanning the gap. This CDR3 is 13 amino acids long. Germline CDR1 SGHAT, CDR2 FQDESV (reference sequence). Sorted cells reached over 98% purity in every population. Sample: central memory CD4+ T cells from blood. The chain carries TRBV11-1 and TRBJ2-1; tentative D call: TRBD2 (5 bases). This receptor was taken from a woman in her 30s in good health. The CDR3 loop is CASSSSPEVEQFF. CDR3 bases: TGTGCCAGCAGCTCAAGTCCGGAGGTCGAGCAGTTCTTC.